This T cell receptor beta chain stems from a study of cytomegalovirus exposure and HLA in healthy donors. The CDR3 extends over 15 amino acids. Germline assignment: CDR1 SNHLY and CDR2 FYNNEI. Trimming took off 7 bases at V and 3 bases at J, with 13 bases between the two ends. Study findings and constraints: In vitro, three CMV-associated chains proved specific for CMV antigens.

As regards this clone: Its antigen remains unidentified.

In the PCR, 60 Vbeta and 13 Jbeta primers were used. Assay used: immunoSEQ multiplex PCR; TCRdb lists only in-frame clones, some missing. The sample includes some 120,000 clones, around 82% seen only once; the top ten take approximately 3.9%. This TCR was sampled from a man aged 40-50 years in good health and CMV-seronegative. Sequencing used PBMCs. V gene TRBV2 combines with J gene TRBJ1-6; D is ambiguous. Here the CDR3 reads CASTKENSYNSPLHF. CDR3 DNA sequence: TGTGCCAGCACCAAAGAAAACAGCTATAATTCACCCCTCCACTTT.